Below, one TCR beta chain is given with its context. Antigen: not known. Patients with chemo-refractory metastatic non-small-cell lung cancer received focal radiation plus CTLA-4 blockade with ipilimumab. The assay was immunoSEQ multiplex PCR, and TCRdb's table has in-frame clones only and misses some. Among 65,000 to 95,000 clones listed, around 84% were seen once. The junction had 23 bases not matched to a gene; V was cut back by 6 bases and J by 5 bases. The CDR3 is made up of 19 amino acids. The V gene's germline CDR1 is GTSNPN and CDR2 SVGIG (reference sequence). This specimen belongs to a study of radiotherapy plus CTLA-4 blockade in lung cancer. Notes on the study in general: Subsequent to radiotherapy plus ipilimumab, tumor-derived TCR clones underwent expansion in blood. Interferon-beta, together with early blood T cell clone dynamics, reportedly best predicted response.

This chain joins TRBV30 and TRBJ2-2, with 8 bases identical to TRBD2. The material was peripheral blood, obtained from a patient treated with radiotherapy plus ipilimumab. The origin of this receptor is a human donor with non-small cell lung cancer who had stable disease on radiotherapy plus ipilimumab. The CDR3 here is CACPRGAGAGEVGTGELFF. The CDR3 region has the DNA TGTGCCTGCCCTAGGGGGGCGGGAGCGGGAGAGGTGGGAACCGGGGAGCTGTTTTTT.